The source of this T cell receptor (beta chain) is a study of cytomegalovirus exposure and HLA in healthy donors. General study results and limits: Indistinguishable V segments such as TRBV6-2 and TRBV6-3 were excluded.

In regard to this clone: Antigen specificity is unknown.

CDR1 is SGHTA, CDR2 FQGNSA, per germline. The length of the CDR3 is 13 residues. V trimming: 6 bases; J trimming: 3 bases; junction bases outside the gene matches: 3. A multiplex PCR was run with 60 Vbeta primers and 13 Jbeta primers. Assay: immunoSEQ multiplex PCR; the TCRdb copy retains only in-frame clones and omits some. The table has roughly 290,000 clones, about 90% seen once; the top ten hold approximately 2%. The V and J genes are TRBV7-2 and TRBJ1-2; 8 positions match TRBD1. This TCR came from a woman aged 18-29 years in good health and CMV-seronegative. The sequenced material came from PBMCs. The CDR3 is CASSPQGDYGYTF. The CDR3 DNA sequence: TGTGCCAGCAGTCCACAGGGGGACTATGGCTACACCTTC.